The sequence of this T cell receptor (beta chain) was determined in a study of T-cell reconstitution after alpha-beta-depleted transplantation in children. Unique molecular identifiers were built into the TCRbeta library. TCRdb re-derived calls from the PCR reads in MiXCR, one entry per CDR3 protein. The data contain fewer than 500,000 distinct CDR3 sequences, over 40% of them seen just once; the ten biggest clones take up under 35%. The V gene lost 0 bases and the J gene lost 4 bases, with 10 bases spanning the gap. The CDR3 sequence is 14 residues long. Germline CDR1 SGHTA, CDR2 FQGNSA. The chain uses TRBV7-2 and TRBJ2-7; D is undetermined. The receptor was derived from a girl under 10 years old with aplastic anemia, due to receive a stem cell transplant. This sample comprised PBMCs, obtained before TCRalphabeta/CD19-depleted stem cell transplant. The CDR3 nucleotides read TGTGCCAGCAGCTTAGCGCGCAGCGTGTACGAGCAGTACTTC. Protein: CASSLARSVYEQYF.